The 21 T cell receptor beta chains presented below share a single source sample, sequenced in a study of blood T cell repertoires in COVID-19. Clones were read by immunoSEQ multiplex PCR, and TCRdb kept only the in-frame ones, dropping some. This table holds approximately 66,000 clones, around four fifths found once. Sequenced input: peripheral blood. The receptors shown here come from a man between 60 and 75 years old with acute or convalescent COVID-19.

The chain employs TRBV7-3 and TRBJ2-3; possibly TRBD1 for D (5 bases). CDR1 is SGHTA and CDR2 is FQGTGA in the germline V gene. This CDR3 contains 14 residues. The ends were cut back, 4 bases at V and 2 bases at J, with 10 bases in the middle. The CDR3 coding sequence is TGTGCCAGCAGCTCCCAGGGTTACACAGATACGCAGTATTTT. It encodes CASSSQGYTDTQYF. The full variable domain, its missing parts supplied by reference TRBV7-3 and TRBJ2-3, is GAGVSQTPSNKVTEKGKYVELRCDPISGHTALYWYRQSLGQGPEFLIYFQGTGAADDSGLPNDRFFAVRPEGSVSTLKIQRTERGDSAVYLCASSSQGYTDTQYFGPGTRLTVL.

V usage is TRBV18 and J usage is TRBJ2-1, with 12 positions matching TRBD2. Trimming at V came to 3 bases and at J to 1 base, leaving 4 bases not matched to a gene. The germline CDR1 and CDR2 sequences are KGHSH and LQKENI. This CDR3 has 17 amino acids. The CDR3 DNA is TGTGCCAGCTCACCGACTAGCGGGAGTATTTCCTACAATGAGCAGTTCTTC. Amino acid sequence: CASSPTSGSISYNEQFF.

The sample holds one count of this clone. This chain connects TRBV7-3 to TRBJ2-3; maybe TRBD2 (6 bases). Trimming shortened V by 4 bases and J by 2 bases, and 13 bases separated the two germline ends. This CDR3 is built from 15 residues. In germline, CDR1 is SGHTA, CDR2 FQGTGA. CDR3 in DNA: TGTGCCAGCAGCTCCCAGGGACTTCCCACAGATACGCAGTATTTT. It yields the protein CASSSQGLPTDTQYF.

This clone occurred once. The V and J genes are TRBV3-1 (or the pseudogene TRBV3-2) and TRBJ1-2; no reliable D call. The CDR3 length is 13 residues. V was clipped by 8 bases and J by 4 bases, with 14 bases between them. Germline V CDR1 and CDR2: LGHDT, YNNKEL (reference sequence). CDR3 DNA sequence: TGTGCCAGCCGCGGAATAACCTCCTATGGCTACACCTTC. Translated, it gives CASRGITSYGYTF.

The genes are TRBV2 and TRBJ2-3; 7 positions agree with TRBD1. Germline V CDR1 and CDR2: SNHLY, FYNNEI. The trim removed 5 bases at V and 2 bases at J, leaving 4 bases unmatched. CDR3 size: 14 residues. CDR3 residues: CASSRDRTTDTQYF. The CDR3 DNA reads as TGTGCCAGCAGTCGGGACAGAACCACAGATACGCAGTATTTT.

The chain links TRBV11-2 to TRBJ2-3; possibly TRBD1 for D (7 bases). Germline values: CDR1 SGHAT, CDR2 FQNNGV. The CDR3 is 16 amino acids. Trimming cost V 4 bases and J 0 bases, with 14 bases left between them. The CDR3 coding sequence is TGTGCCAGCAGCTACCAGGGGGGCCCTAGCACAGATACGCAGTATTTT. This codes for CASSYQGGPSTDTQYF.

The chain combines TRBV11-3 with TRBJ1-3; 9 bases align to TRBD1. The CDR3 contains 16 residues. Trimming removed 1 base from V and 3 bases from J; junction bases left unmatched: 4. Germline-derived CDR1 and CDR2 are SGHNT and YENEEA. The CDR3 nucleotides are TGTGCCAGCAGCTTAGCCGGGACAGGGTTTGGAAACACCATATATTTT. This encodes CASSLAGTGFGNTIYF. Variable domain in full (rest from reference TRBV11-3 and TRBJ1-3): EAGVVQSPRYKIIEKKQPVAFWCNPISGHNTLYWYLQNLGQGPELLIRYENEEAVDDSQLPKDRFSAERLKGVDSTLKIQPAELGDSAVYLCASSLAGTGFGNTIYFGEGSWLTVV.

The CDR3 DNA reads TGTGCCAGCAGTTTATCGGGCGGGAGGGAGTACTTC. It codes for CASSLSGGREYF. The gene calls are TRBV27 and TRBJ2-7; 9 bases line up with TRBD2. V was pared by 0 bases and J by 11 bases, with 2 bases of the junction left unmatched. This CDR3 region has 12 residues. Germline-derived CDR1 and CDR2 are MNHEY and SMNVEV (reference sequence).

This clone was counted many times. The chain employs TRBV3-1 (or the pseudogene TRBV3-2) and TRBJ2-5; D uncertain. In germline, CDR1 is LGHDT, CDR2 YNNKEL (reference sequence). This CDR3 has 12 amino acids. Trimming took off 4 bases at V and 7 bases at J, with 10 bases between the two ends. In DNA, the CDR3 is TGTGCCAGCAGCCCCGGAGAGAGGACCCAGTACTTC. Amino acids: CASSPGERTQYF.

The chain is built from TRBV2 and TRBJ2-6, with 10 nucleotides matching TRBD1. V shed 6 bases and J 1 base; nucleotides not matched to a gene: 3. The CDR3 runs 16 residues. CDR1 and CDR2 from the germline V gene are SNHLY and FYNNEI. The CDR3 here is CASSRTGGSGANVLTF. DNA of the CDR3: TGTGCCAGCAGCCGGACAGGGGGATCTGGGGCCAACGTCCTGACTTTC. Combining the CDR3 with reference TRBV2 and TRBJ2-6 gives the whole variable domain EPEVTQTPSHQVTQMGQEVILRCVPISNHLYFYWYRQILGQKVEFLVSFYNNEISEKSEIFDDQFSVERPDGSNFTLKIRSTKLEDSAMYFCASSRTGGSGANVLTFGAGSRLTVL.

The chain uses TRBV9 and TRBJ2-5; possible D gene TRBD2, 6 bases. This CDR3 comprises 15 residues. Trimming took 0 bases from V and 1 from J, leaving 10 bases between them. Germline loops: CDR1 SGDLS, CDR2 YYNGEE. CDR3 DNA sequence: TGTGCCAGCAGCGTAGAGGAGGGGAGCCAAGAGACCCAGTACTTC. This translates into CASSVEEGSQETQYF.

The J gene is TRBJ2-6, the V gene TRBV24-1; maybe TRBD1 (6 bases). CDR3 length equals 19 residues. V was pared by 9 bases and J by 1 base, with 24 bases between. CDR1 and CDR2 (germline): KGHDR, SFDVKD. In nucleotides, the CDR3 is TGTGCCACCTCAGGGGTCAAGGCAGGGATCTTTTCTGGGGCCAACGTCCTGACTTTC. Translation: CATSGVKAGIFSGANVLTF.

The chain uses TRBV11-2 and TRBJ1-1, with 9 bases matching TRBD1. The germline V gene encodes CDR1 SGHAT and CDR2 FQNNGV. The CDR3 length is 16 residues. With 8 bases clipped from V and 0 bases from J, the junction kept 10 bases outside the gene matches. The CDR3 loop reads CASGYGQGFMNTEAFF. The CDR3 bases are TGTGCCAGCGGCTACGGACAGGGGTTCATGAACACTGAAGCTTTCTTT. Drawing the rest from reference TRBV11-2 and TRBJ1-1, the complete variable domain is EAGVAQSPRYKIIEKRQSVAFWCNPISGHATLYWYQQILGQGPKLLIQFQNNGVVDDSQLPKDRFSAERLKGVDSTLKIQPAKLEDSAVYLCASGYGQGFMNTEAFFGQGTRLTVV.

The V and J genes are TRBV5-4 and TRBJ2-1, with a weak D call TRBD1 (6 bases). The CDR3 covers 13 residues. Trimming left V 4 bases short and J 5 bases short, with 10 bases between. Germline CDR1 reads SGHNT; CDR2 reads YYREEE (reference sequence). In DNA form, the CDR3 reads TGTGCCAGCAGCACGGACAGAAACAATGAGCAGTTCTTC. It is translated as CASSTDRNNEQFF. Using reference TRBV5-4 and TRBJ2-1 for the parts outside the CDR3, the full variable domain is ETGVTQSPTHLIKTRGQQVTLRCSSQSGHNTVSWYQQALGQGPQFIFQYYREEENGRGNFPPRFSGLQFPNYSSELNVNALELDDSALYLCASSTDRNNEQFFGPGTRLTVL.

In DNA form, the CDR3 reads TGTGCCAGCAGCCGAGGGGGAGAAGGTCAGCCCCAGCATTTT. Translating it yields CASSRGGEGQPQHF. The rearrangement links TRBV7-8 to TRBJ1-5; D is perhaps TRBD1 (6 bases). The CDR3 runs 14 residues. V was pared by 5 bases and J by 6 bases, with 14 bases between. Germline V gene sequence: CDR1 SGHVS, CDR2 FQNEAQ.

This chain's CDR3 is CASSVTPGLADNEQFF. The CDR3 DNA sequence: TGTGCCAGCAGCGTGACACCGGGACTAGCAGACAATGAGCAGTTCTTC. The V gene is TRBV9, the J gene TRBJ2-1; 9 nucleotides align to TRBD2. Trimming at V came to 2 bases and at J to 5 bases, leaving 8 bases not matched to a gene. The CDR3 runs to 16 residues. Looked up from germline, CDR1 is SGDLS and CDR2 is YYNGEE.

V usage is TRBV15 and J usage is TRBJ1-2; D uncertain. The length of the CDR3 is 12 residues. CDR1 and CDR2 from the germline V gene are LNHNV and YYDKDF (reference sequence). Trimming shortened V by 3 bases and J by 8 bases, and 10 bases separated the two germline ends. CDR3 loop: CATSRFEEGYTF. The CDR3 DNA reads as TGTGCCACCAGCAGGTTCGAGGAGGGCTACACCTTC.

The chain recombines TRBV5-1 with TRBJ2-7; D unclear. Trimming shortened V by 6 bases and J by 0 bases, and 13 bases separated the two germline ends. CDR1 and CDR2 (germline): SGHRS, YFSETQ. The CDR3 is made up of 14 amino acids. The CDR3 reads CASMSSLDSYEQYF. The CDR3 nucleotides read TGCGCCAGCATGAGCTCGCTAGACTCCTACGAGCAGTACTTC.

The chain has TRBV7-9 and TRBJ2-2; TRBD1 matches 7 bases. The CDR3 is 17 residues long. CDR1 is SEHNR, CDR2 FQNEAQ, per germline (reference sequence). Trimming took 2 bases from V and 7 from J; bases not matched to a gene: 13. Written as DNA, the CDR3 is TGTGCCAGCAGCTTAAAGTCATTCCCCAGGGGGAGCGGGGAGCTGTTTTTT. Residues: CASSLKSFPRGSGELFF. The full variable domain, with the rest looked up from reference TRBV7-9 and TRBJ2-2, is DTGVSQNPRHKITKRGQNVTFRCDPISEHNRLYWYRQTLGQGPEFLTYFQNEAQLEKSRLLSDRFSAERPKGSFSTLEIQRTEQGDSAMYLCASSLKSFPRGSGELFFGEGSRLTVL.

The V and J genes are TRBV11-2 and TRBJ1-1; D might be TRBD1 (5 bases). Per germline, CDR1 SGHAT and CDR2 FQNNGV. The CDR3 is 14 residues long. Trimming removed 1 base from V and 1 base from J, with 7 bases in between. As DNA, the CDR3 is TGTGCCAGCAGCTTAGCAGACAGGAACACTGAAGCTTTCTTT. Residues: CASSLADRNTEAFF.

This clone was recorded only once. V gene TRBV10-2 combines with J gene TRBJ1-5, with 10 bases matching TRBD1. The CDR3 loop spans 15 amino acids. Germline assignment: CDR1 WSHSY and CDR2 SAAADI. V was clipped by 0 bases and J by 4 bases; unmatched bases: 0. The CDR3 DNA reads TGCGCCAGCAGTGAGTCGGGACAGGGGAATCAGCCCCAGCATTTT. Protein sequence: CASSESGQGNQPQHF.